This entry lists 27 T cell receptor beta chains sequenced from one sample in a study of blood T cell repertoires in COVID-19. Profiled with immunoSEQ multiplex PCR; TCRdb holds only in-frame clones, not every one. This table holds approximately 230,000 clones, around nine tenths found once. The material sequenced was PBMCs or T cells enriched from blood (not recorded which). These receptors all come from a woman aged 45-59 years with acute COVID-19.

The chain joins TRBV11-3 to TRBJ2-7; 8 nucleotides align to TRBD2. Germline assignment: CDR1 SGHNT and CDR2 YENEEA. This CDR3 contains 15 residues. The V segment lost 2 bases and the J segment 3 bases; nucleotides outside the gene matches: 6. The CDR3 protein is CASSLSAGGIYEQYF. CDR3 in DNA: TGTGCCAGCAGCTTAAGTGCGGGAGGAATCTACGAGCAGTACTTC.

This chain joins TRBV5-3 and TRBJ1-4; possibly TRBD1 for D (6 bases). TRBV5-3 carries the ORF label, with uncertain function. The CDR3 loop spans 19 amino acids. The V end was cut by 1 base, the J end by 0 bases, with 19 bases between. The CDR3 DNA reads TGTGCCAGAAGCTTGACGCCGGGTTGGGGGCCTGCAACTAATGAAAAACTGTTTTTT. Its translation: CARSLTPGWGPATNEKLFF.

The chain is built from TRBV18 and TRBJ2-3, with 7 positions matching TRBD2. In germline, CDR1 is KGHSH, CDR2 LQKENI. CDR3 size: 17 residues. Trimming took 0 bases from V and 1 from J; bases not matched to a gene: 7. The CDR3 reads CASSPPGRNVGTDTQYF. CDR3 in DNA: TGTGCCAGCTCACCACCCGGGAGGAACGTTGGCACAGATACGCAGTATTTT.

The chain has TRBV28 and TRBJ2-3; TRBD2 aligns across 13 bases. CDR1 is MDHEN, CDR2 SYDVKM, per germline. V trimming: 6 bases; J trimming: 5 bases; junction bases outside the gene matches: 8. The CDR3 runs 16 residues. CDR3 amino acids: CASSSGLAGVRDTQYF. DNA for the CDR3: TGTGCCAGCAGCTCCGGACTAGCGGGAGTGAGAGATACGCAGTATTTT.

The V and J genes are TRBV19 and TRBJ2-1; 11 nucleotides agree with TRBD2. This CDR3 has 19 amino acids. Trimming removed 3 bases from V and 1 base from J; junction bases left unmatched: 11. CDR1 LNHDA and CDR2 SQIVND come from the germline V gene (reference sequence). The CDR3 DNA sequence: TGTGCCAGTAGTATCGTAGCGGGAGGGCCAGGGTTTTCCTACAATGAGCAGTTCTTC. It translates to CASSIVAGGPGFSYNEQFF.

The CDR3 region is CASSQGTSGVYQETQYF. The DNA of the CDR3 is TGTGCCAGCAGTCAAGGGACTAGCGGGGTCTACCAAGAGACCCAGTACTTC. This chain joins TRBV27 and TRBJ2-5; 13 nucleotides line up with TRBD2. The CDR3 has 17 residues. The V gene end was trimmed by 5 bases and the J gene end by 0 bases; junction bases not matched to a gene: 6. CDR1 and CDR2 from the germline V gene are MNHEY and SMNVEV (reference sequence).

CDR3 DNA sequence: TGTGCCAGTCACTGGGGAGCCTCTGGAAACACCATATATTTT. Its protein product is CASHWGASGNTIYF. The chain carries TRBV28 and TRBJ1-3; D is unresolved. The CDR3 contains 14 residues. Trimming removed 9 bases from V and 0 bases from J, with 12 bases in between. Germline values: CDR1 MDHEN, CDR2 SYDVKM.

This rearrangement joins TRBV11-2 to TRBJ2-7, with D perhaps TRBD2 (7 bases). Germline CDR1 SGHAT, CDR2 FQNNGV. The CDR3 loop spans 16 amino acids. Trimming pared 0 bases from V and 5 bases from J, leaving 17 bases between. CDR3 bases: TGTGCCAGCAGCTTAGAGGGGGCGGGAGAGGGGCACGAGCAGTACTTC. It specifies CASSLEGAGEGHEQYF.

This clone occurred a few times. V is TRBV9 and J is TRBJ1-6; no definite D call. Trimming took 0 bases from V and 7 from J, leaving 5 bases between them. The germline V gene encodes CDR1 SGDLS and CDR2 YYNGEE. This CDR3 has 13 residues. CDR3 nucleotides: TGTGCCAGCAGCGTAGCAGTGAATTCACCCCTCCACTTT. It specifies CASSVAVNSPLHF.

The V gene is TRBV28, the J gene TRBJ1-2; 9 bases match TRBD1. The germline V gene has CDR1 MDHEN and CDR2 SYDVKM. After removal of 5 bases from V and 5 bases from J, the junction contained 3 bases not matched to a gene. CDR3 length equals 13 residues. The DNA of the CDR3 is TGTGCCAGCAGTACGACAGGGGGTTATGGCTACACCTTC. Translation gives CASSTTGGYGYTF.

In this sample, this clone turned up a few times. The chain uses TRBV6-5 and TRBJ1-1, with 7 bases lining up with TRBD1. CDR3 length: 14 residues. J lost 5 bases, V lost 6 bases, and 9 bases had no gene match. Germline V gene data show CDR1 as MNHEY and CDR2 as SVGAGI. The CDR3 reads CASRARGLGTEAFF. The CDR3 DNA follows: TGTGCCAGCAGAGCTAGGGGGCTGGGTACTGAAGCTTTCTTT.

This clone was picked up a small number of times. The genes are TRBV16 and TRBJ2-1, with D perhaps matching TRBD2 (6 bases). Germline lookup yields CDR1 KGHSY and CDR2 FQNENV. Between the trimmed V and J ends, which lost 3 bases and 8 bases, there was a span of 8 bases. The CDR3 contains 12 residues. DNA of the CDR3: TGTGCCAGCAGCCAGACTAGTGATGAGCAGTTCTTC. This sequence encodes CASSQTSDEQFF.

The J gene is TRBJ2-2, the V gene TRBV3-1 (or the pseudogene TRBV3-2); 10 bases line up with TRBD2. Germline CDR1 and CDR2: LGHDT and YNNKEL (reference sequence). This CDR3 has 17 amino acids. After removal of 1 base from V and 4 bases from J, the junction contained 6 bases not matched to a gene. CDR3 protein: CASSQALLAGRTGELFF. CDR3 DNA: TGTGCCAGCAGCCAAGCCCTACTAGCGGGACGCACCGGGGAGCTGTTTTTT.

V gene TRBV4-3 combines with J gene TRBJ2-1; 8 nucleotides match TRBD2. CDR1 and CDR2 (germline): LGHNA, YSLEER. The length of the CDR3 is 16 residues. The V and J ends lost 3 bases and 0 bases, in that order; junction bases with no gene match: 4. CDR3: CASSQTGGSSYNEQFF. DNA of the CDR3: TGCGCCAGCAGCCAGACGGGAGGGAGCTCCTACAATGAGCAGTTCTTC.

This rearrangement joins TRBV7-2 to TRBJ1-2; D remains unclear. Germline CDR1 SGHTA, CDR2 FQGNSA. This CDR3 region has 13 residues. V lost 5 bases, J lost 4 bases, and 11 bases lay in between. The CDR3 is CASSNLVLYGYTF. The CDR3 region has the DNA TGTGCCAGCAGCAACCTGGTACTCTATGGCTACACCTTC.

The rearrangement links TRBV28 to TRBJ2-1, with D unclear. Trimming removed 4 bases from V and 4 bases from J, with 11 bases in between. CDR3 size: 14 residues. Germline V gene lookup returns CDR1 MDHEN and CDR2 SYDVKM. The CDR3 nucleotides read TGTGCCAGCAGTTCCGCCCAGTTTTACAATGAGCAGTTCTTC. This translates into CASSSAQFYNEQFF.

This clone was seen a handful of times. This chain uses TRBV15 with TRBJ2-1; 7 bases are shared with TRBD1. The length of the CDR3 is 17 residues. The V segment lost 2 bases and the J segment 6 bases; nucleotides outside the gene matches: 13. CDR1 LNHNV and CDR2 YYDKDF come from the germline V gene (reference sequence). CDR3 sequence (DNA): TGTGCCACCAGCAGATCCTTTAGACAGGGTGGGAGCAATGAGCAGTTCTTC. Encoded protein: CATSRSFRQGGSNEQFF.

The V call is TRBV9, the J call TRBJ2-3; the D gene is possibly TRBD2 (5 bases). The CDR3 sequence is 15 residues long. V lost 4 bases to trimming and J lost 3 bases, with 15 bases between them. Looked up from germline, CDR1 is SGDLS and CDR2 is YYNGEE. The CDR3 nucleotides read TGTGCCAGCAGCCCCCCCGGACTGGGAACAGATACGCAGTATTTT. Its protein is CASSPPGLGTDTQYF.

CDR3 loop: CAWSEGDSNQPQHF. The CDR3 region has the DNA TGTGCCTGGAGTGAGGGGGATAGCAATCAGCCCCAGCATTTT. This chain uses TRBV30 with TRBJ1-5; D is possibly TRBD1 (6 bases). Trimming took off 1 base at V and 0 bases at J, with 7 bases between the two ends. From germline, CDR1 is GTSNPN and CDR2 SVGIG (reference sequence). The CDR3 totals 14 residues.

The V and J genes are TRBV21-1 and TRBJ1-1; TRBD1, the table's D call, lacks a check against the DNA. TRBV21-1 is flagged as a pseudogene. This CDR3 comprises 17 residues. This CDR3 is CASSGEDRVGWDTEAFF. The CDR3 DNA follows: TGTGCCAGCAGCGGGGAAGACAGGGTGGGTTGGGACACTGAAGCTTTCTTT.

The genes are TRBV28 and TRBJ1-2; D not certain. The CDR3 is 11 amino acids. Germline CDR1 reads MDHEN; CDR2 reads SYDVKM. V was shortened by 2 bases and J by 8 bases, with 6 bases between the two germline ends. The CDR3 is CASSLTEGYTF. CDR3 DNA: TGTGCCAGCAGTTTAACAGAGGGCTACACCTTC.

For the CDR3, the DNA is TGTGCCAGCAGCTTTGCAGGGGGCGTGAACACTGAAGCTTTCTTT. As protein: CASSFAGGVNTEAFF. The genes are TRBV7-2 and TRBJ1-1, with 8 positions matching TRBD1. There are 15 residues in the CDR3. V trimming: 3 bases; J trimming: 0 bases; junction bases outside the gene matches: 3. The germline gives CDR1 SGHTA, CDR2 FQGNSA.

The sample holds a few counts of this clone. This sequence joins TRBV20-1 and TRBJ1-5; possibly TRBD1 for D (6 bases). This CDR3 spans 15 amino acids. Germline CDR1 and CDR2: DFQATT and SNEGSKA (reference sequence). Trimming removed 3 bases from V and 0 bases from J, with 12 bases in between. The CDR3 nucleotides read TGCAGTGCTAGTCAGGGGAGCTATAGCAATCAGCCCCAGCATTTT. It codes for CSASQGSYSNQPQHF.

V gene TRBV15 combines with J gene TRBJ2-7; D unclear. Germline V gene data show CDR1 as LNHNV and CDR2 as YYDKDF (reference sequence). Trimming removed 0 bases at V and 0 bases at J, with 9 bases between. CDR3 length equals 15 residues. CDR3 amino acids: CATSRESFSSYEQYF. CDR3 bases: TGTGCCACCAGCAGAGAAAGCTTTAGCTCCTACGAGCAGTACTTC.

This chain links TRBV9 with TRBJ1-5; D not resolved. Germline V gives CDR1 SGDLS, CDR2 YYNGEE. The V end lost 0 bases, the J end lost 0 bases, and 16 bases lay between the germline ends. The CDR3 consists of 18 residues. The CDR3 loop reads CASSVGPLAGDSNQPQHF. CDR3 in DNA: TGTGCCAGCAGCGTAGGCCCCCTGGCCGGGGATAGCAATCAGCCCCAGCATTTT.

The chain carries TRBV18 and TRBJ2-1; 10 bases agree with TRBD2. V shed 2 bases and J 2 bases; nucleotides not matched to a gene: 3. In germline, CDR1 is KGHSH, CDR2 LQKENI. The CDR3 contains 16 residues. The chain's CDR3 is CASSPVSGRAYNEQFF. DNA of the CDR3: TGTGCCAGCTCACCAGTAAGCGGGAGGGCCTACAATGAGCAGTTCTTC.

The chain uses TRBV27 and TRBJ2-7; possibly TRBD2 for D (5 bases). Germline V CDR1 and CDR2: MNHEY, SMNVEV (reference sequence). V lost 4 bases, J lost 7 bases, and 8 bases lay in between. This CDR3 comprises 11 residues. Written as DNA, the CDR3 is TGTGCCAGCAGTTCCCAGCGGGAGCAGTACTTC. This gives the protein CASSSQREQYF.